This TCR beta chain appears in the sequencing data of a study of T-cell reconstitution after alpha-beta-depleted transplantation in children. The V and J ends lost 1 base and 8 bases, in that order; junction bases with no gene match: 7. The CDR3 contains 15 residues. Germline CDR1 SGHAT, CDR2 FQNNGV. This clonotype was recorded a few times. Researchers prepared the TCRbeta library using unique molecular identifiers, the study reports. TCRdb reprocessed the PCR reads with MiXCR, giving one entry per CDR3 protein. This table holds 780,000 or so distinct CDR3 sequences, 16% found once. The input for sequencing was PBMCs, mostly from graft donor cells, taken 360 days after TCRalphabeta/CD19-depleted stem cell transplant. The receptor was isolated from a male patient aged 5 to 17 who had a stem cell transplant for acute lymphoblastic leukemia, so the T cells may come from the graft donor. V usage is TRBV11-2 and J usage is TRBJ2-1; 8 bases are shared with TRBD2. The CDR3 DNA reads as TGTGCCAGCAGCTTAGTCGCGGGAGGCCAGGATGAGCAGTTCTTC. It yields the protein CASSLVAGGQDEQFF.